The clone carrying this TCR beta chain turned up a few times. Libraries were prepared by immunoSEQ multiplex PCR; TCRdb keeps only in-frame clonotypes and omits some of them. Among about 50,000 clones, approximately 80% were seen once, and the ten largest hold about 3.9%. These data belong to a study of OX40 agonist ivuxolimab in advanced cancers. The CDR3 has 15 residues. The V gene lost 0 bases and the J gene lost 0 bases, with 9 bases spanning the gap. The V gene's germline CDR1 is SGDLS and CDR2 YYNGEE. The origin of this receptor is an adult with an advanced solid tumor such as melanoma, head and neck, liver or kidney cancer. This sequence joins TRBV9 and TRBJ2-5, with no clear D. The sample in question was CD4+ or CD8+ T cells sorted from blood, obtained in a trial of the OX40 agonist ivuxolimab. The CDR3 reads CASSVATAYQETQYF. CDR3 DNA: TGTGCCAGCAGCGTAGCCACAGCTTACCAAGAGACCCAGTACTTC.